This T cell receptor (beta chain) was captured by sequencing in a study of blood T cells in healthy people across ages. Alongside a J-beta primer mix, a sample-barcoded 5' primer served in a second PCR lasting about 6 to 11 cycles. TCRdb passed the 5' RACE reads through MiXCR, listing each CDR3 protein once. The sample holds around 800,000 distinct CDR3 sequences; about 48% are singletons and the top ten take roughly 40%. In this sample, this clonotype turned up a few times. Sequencing was carried out using blood. The receptor was derived from a man older than 75 in good health.

CDR3 sequence (DNA): TGCAGTGCTAGAGTCCGACGGGCTCCCTACGAGCAGTACTTC. It specifies CSARVRRAPYEQYF. The rearrangement uses TRBV20-1 and TRBJ2-7; D gene ambiguous. Germline assignment: CDR1 DFQATT and CDR2 SNEGSKA (reference sequence). The CDR3 is 14 residues long. The germline V and J ends were trimmed by 1 base and 2 bases, with 12 bases remaining between them.